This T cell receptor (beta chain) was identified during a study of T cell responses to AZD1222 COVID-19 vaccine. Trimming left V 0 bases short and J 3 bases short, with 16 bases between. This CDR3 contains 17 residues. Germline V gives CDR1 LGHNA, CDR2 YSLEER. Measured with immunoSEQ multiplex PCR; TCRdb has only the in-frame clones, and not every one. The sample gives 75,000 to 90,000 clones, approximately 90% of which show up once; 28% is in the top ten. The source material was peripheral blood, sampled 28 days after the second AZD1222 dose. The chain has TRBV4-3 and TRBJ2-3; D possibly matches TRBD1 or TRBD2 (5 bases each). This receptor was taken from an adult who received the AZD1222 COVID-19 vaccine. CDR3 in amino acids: CASSQDRGRRGTDTQYF. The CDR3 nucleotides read TGCGCCAGCAGCCAAGATCGGGGCCGCCGGGGTACAGATACGCAGTATTTT.